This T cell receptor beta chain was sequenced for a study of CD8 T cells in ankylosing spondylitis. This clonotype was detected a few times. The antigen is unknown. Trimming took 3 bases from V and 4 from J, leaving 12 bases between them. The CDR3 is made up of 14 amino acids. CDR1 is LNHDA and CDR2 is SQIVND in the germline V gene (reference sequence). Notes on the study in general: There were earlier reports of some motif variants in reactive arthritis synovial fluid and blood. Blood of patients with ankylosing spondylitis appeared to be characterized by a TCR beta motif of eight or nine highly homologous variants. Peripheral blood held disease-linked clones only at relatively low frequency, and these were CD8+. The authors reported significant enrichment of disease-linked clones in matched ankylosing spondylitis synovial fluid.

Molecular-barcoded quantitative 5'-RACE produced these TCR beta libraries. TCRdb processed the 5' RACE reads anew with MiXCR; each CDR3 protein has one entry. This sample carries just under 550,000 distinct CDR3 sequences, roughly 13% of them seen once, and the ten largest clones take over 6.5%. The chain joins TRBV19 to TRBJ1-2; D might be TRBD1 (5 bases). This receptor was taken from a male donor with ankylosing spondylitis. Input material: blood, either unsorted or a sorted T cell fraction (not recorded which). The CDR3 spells CASSMGRTFYGYTF. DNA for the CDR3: TGTGCCAGTAGTATGGGACGGACCTTCTATGGCTACACCTTC.